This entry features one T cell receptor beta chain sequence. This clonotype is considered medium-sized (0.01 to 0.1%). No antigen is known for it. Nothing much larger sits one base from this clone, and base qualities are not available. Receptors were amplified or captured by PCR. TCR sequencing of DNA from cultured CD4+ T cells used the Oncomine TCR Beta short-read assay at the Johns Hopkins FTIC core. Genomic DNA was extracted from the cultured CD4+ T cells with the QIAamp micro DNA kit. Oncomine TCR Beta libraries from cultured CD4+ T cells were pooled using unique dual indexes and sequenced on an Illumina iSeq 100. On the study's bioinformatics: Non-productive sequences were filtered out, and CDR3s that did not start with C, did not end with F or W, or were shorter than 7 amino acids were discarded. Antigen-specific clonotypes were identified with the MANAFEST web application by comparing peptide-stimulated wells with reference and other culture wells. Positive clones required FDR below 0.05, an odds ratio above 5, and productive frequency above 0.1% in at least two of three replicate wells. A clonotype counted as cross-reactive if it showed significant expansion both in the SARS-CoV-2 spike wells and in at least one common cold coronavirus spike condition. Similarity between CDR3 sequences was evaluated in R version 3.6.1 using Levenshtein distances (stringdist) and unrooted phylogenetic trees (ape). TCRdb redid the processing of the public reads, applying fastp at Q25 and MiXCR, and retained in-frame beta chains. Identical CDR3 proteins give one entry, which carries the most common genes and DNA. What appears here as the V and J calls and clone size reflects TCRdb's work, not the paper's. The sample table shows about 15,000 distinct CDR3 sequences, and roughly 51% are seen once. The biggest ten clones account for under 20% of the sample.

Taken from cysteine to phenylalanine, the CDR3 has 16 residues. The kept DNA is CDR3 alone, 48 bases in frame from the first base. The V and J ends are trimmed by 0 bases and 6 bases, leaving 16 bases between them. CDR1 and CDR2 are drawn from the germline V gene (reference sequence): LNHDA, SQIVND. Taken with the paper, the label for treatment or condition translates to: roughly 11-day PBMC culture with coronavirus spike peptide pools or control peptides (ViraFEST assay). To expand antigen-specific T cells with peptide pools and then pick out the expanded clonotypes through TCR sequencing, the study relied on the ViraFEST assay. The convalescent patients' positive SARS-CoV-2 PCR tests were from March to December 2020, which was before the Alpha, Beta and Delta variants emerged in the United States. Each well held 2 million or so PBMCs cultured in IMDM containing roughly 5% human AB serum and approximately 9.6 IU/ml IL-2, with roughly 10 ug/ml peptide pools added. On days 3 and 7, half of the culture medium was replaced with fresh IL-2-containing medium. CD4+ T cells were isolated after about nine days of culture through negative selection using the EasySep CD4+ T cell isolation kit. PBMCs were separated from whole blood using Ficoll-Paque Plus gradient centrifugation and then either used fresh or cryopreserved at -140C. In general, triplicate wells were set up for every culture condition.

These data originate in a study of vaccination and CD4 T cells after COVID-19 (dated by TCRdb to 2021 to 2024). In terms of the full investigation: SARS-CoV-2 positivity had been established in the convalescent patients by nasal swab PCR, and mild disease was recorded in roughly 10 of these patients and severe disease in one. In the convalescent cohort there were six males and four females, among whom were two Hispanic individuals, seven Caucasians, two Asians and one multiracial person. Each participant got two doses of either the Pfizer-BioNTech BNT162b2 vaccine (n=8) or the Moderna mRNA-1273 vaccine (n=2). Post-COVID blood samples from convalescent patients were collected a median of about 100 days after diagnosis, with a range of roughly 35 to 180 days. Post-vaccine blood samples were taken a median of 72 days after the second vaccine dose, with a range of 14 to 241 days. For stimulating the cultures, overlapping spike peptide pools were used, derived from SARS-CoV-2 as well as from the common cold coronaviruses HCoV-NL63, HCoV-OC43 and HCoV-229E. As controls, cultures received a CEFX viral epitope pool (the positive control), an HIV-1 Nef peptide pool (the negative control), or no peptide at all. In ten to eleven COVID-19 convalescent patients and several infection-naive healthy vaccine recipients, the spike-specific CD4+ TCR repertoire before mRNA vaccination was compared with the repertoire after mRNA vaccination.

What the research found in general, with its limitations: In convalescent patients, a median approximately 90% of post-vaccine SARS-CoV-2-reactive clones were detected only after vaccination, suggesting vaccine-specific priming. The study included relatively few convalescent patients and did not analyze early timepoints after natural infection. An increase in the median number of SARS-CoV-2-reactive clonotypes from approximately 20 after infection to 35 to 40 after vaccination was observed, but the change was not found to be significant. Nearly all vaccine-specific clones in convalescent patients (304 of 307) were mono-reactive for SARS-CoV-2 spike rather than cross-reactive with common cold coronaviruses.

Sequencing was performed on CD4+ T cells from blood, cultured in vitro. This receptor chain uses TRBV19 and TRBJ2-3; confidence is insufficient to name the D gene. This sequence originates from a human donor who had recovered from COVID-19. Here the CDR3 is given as CASSIDGPGPSDTQYF. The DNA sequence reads TGTGCCAGTAGTATAGATGGACCAGGCCCATCGGATACGCAGTATTTT. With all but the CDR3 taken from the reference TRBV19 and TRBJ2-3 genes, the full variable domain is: DGGITQSPKYLFRKEGQNVTLSCEQNLNHDAMYWYRQDPGQGLRLIYYSQIVNDFQKGDIAEGYSVSREKKESFPLTVTSAQKNPTAFYLCASSIDGPGPSDTQYFGPGTRLTVL.